This paragraph reports one T cell receptor beta chain. What it binds is not known. Documented treatment: roughly ten-day PBMC culture with coronavirus spike peptide pools or control peptides (ViraFEST assay). Investigators obtained the unexposed donor's CD4+ T cells before the COVID-19 pandemic (2011-2018). Antigen-specific T cell expansion with peptide pools preceded TCR sequencing in the ViraFEST approach. Germline V lookup: CDR1 SGHNT, CDR2 YENEEA. The germline V and J ends were trimmed by 5 bases and 7 bases, with 27 bases remaining between them. The length of the CDR3 is 18 residues. Sequenced with the Oncomine TCR Beta short-read assay was DNA taken from cultured CD4+ T cells. From CD4+ T cells that had been cultured, genomic DNA was extracted. From the PCR reads, TCRdb called clonotypes with MiXCR, one entry per CDR3 protein. The sample records about 9,300 distinct CDR3 sequences, 30% to 35% being singletons.

The data were obtained in a study of vaccination and CD4 T cells after COVID-19. Study as a whole: Vaccinees got either two BNT162b2 doses or two mRNA-1273 doses. The study's findings and limits: Going from approximately 21 to 38, median SARS-CoV-2-reactive clonotypes did not rise significantly.

The chain links TRBV11-3 to TRBJ2-1, with D possibly matching TRBD2 (5 bases). Sequencing input: CD4+ T cells from blood, cultured in vitro. The sequence came from a human donor in good health. CDR3 in amino acids: CASSPYNRAALGLNEQFF. The CDR3 nucleotides are TGTGCCAGCAGCCCTTATAACCGAGCGGCACTTGGGTTGAATGAGCAGTTCTTC. The complete variable domain, with remaining parts taken from reference TRBV11-3 and TRBJ2-1, reads EAGVVQSPRYKIIEKKQPVAFWCNPISGHNTLYWYLQNLGQGPELLIRYENEEAVDDSQLPKDRFSAERLKGVDSTLKIQPAELGDSAVYLCASSPYNRAALGLNEQFFGPGTRLTVL.